This T cell receptor (beta chain) is from a study of shared clonotypes between healthy human individuals. To note about this clone: Its specificity is unknown.

General observations from the study: Shared across a few donors were roughly 5.3% of the naive CD4 clonotypes. Compared with clonotypes that all four donors shared, non-shared clonotypes had lower generation probabilities.

V was clipped by 2 bases and J by 6 bases, with 17 bases between them. Germline lookup yields CDR1 MNHNS and CDR2 SASEGT. This CDR3 comprises 16 residues. The assay was immunoSEQ multiplex PCR, and TCRdb's table has in-frame clones only and misses some. The data hold approximately 2.5 million clones, with approximately 94% observed a single time. This receptor was identified in a man between 18 and 35 years old in good health. Some clones in this sample may be carry-over from other donors' samples. Sequencing input: naive CD4+ T cells from PBMCs. The subset is: CD45RA+ positively selected. This chain joins TRBV6-1 and TRBJ2-4, with D perhaps TRBD1 or TRBD2 (6 bases each). The CDR3: CASSETVSGGRNIQYF. The CDR3 DNA reads TGTGCCAGCAGTGAAACCGTGTCCGGGGGCAGAAACATTCAGTACTTC.